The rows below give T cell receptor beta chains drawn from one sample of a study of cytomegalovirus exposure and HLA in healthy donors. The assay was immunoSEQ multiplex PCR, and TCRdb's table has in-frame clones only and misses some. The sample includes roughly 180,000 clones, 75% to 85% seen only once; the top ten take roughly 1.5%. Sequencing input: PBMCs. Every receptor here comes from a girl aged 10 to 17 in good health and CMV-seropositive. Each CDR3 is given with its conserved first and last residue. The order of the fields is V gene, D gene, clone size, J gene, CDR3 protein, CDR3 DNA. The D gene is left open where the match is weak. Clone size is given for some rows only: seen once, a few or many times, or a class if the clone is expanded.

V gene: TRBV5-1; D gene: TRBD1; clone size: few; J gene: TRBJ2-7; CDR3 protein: CASSLAQGADYEQYF; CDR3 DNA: TGCGCCAGCAGCTTGGCCCAGGGGGCGGATTACGAGCAGTACTTC
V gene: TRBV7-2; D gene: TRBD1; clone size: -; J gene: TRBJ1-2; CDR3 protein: CASSRTGDNYGYTF; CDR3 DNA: TGTGCCAGCAGCCGCACAGGGGATAACTATGGCTACACCTTC
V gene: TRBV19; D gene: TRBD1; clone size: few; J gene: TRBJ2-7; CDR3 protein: CASRMDRGTDEQYF; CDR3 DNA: TGTGCCAGTAGGATGGACAGGGGAACCGACGAGCAGTACTTC
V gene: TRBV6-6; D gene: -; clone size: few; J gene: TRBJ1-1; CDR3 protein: CASSQTDSEAFF; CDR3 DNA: TGTGCCAGCAGCCAAACAGACAGTGAAGCTTTCTTT
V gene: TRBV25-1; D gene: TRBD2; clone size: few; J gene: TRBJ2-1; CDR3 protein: CASSVAGVRNEQFF; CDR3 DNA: TGTGCCAGCAGTGTTGCGGGGGTCAGGAATGAGCAGTTCTTC
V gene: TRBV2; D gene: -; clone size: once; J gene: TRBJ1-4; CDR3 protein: CASSEDRTVKLFF; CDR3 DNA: TGTGCCAGCAGTGAAGACAGAACCGTAAAACTGTTTTTT
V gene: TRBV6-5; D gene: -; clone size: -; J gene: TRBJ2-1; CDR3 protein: CASSYNQGSYNEQFF; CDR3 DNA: TGTGCCAGCAGTTACAACCAGGGCTCCTACAATGAGCAGTTCTTC
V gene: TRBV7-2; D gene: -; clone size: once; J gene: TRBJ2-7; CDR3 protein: CASSLDGRANEQYF; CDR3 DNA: TGTGCCAGCAGCTTAGACGGCAGGGCGAACGAGCAGTACTTC
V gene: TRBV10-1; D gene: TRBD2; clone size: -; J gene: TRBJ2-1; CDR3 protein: CASSEGGGARNEQFF; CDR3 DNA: TGCGCCAGCAGTGAGGGCGGGGGGGCCCGCAATGAGCAGTTCTTC
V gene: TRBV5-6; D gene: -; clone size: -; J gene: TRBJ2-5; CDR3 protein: CASSRETQYF; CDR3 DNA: TGTGCCAGCAGCCGGGAGACCCAGTACTTC
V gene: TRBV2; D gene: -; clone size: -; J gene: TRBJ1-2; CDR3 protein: CASQGQGKGYTF; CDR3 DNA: TGTGCCAGCCAGGGGCAGGGGAAGGGCTACACCTTC
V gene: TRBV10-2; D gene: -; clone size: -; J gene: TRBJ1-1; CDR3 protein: CASSEEAGVGTEAFF; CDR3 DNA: TGCGCCAGCAGTGAGGAGGCAGGGGTGGGGACTGAAGCTTTCTTT
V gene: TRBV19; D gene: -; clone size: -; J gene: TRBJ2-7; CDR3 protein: CASSIGGYEQYF; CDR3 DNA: TGTGCCAGTAGTATAGGCGGGTACGAGCAGTACTTC
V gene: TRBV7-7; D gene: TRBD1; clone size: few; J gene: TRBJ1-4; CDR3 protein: CASSPSGQTNEKLFF; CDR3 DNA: TGTGCCAGCAGCCCGTCGGGACAGACTAATGAAAAACTGTTTTTT
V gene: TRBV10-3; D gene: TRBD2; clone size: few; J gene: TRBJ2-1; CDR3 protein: CAIGTGGLSYNEQFF; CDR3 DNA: TGTGCCATCGGGACGGGAGGACTAAGTTACAATGAGCAGTTCTTC
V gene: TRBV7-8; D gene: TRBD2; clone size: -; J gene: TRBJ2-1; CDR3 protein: CASSSRILSGGGSSYNEQFF; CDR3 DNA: TGTGCCAGCAGCTCCCGAATTCTAAGCGGGGGGGGGAGCTCCTACAATGAGCAGTTCTTC
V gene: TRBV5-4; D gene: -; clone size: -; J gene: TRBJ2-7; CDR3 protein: CASSSTYEQYF; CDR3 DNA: TGTGCCAGCAGCTCTACCTACGAGCAGTACTTC
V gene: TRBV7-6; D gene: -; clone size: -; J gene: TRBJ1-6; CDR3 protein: CASSSGDSYNSPLHF; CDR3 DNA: TGTGCCAGCAGCTCAGGGGATTCCTATAATTCACCCCTCCACTTT
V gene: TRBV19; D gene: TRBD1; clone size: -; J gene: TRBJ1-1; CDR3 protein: CASSISGGVAFF; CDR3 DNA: TGTGCCAGTAGTATCTCAGGGGGCGTAGCTTTCTTT
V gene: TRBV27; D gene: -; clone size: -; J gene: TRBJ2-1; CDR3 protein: CASSSGAGLYNEQFF; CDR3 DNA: TGTGCCAGCAGTTCAGGGGCCGGTCTTTACAATGAGCAGTTCTTC
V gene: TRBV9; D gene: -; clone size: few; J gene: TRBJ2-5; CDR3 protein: CASSEGNRETQYF; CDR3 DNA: TGTGCCAGCAGCGAGGGGAACCGAGAGACCCAGTACTTC
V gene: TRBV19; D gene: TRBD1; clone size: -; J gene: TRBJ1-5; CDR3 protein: CASSPQTGYNQPQHF; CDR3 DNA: TGTGCCAGTAGTCCCCAGACAGGGTACAATCAGCCCCAGCATTTT
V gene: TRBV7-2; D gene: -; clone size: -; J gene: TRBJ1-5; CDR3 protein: CASSLGGSSNQPQHF; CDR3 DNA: TGTGCCAGCAGCTTAGGAGGCTCTAGCAATCAGCCCCAGCATTTT
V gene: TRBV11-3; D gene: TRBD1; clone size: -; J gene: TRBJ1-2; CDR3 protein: CASSYTGVNYGYTF; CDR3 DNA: TGTGCCAGCAGCTATACAGGGGTAAACTATGGCTACACCTTC
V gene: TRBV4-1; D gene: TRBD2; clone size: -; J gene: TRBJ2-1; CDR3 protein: CASSQEAAGGGYNEQFF; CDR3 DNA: TGCGCCAGCAGCCAAGAGGCGGCGGGAGGGGGTTACAATGAGCAGTTCTTC
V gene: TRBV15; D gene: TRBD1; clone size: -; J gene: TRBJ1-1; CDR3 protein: CATSVTGGHTEAFF; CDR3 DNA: TGTGCCACCAGCGTTACAGGGGGCCACACTGAAGCTTTCTTT
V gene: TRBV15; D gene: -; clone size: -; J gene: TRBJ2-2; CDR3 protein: CATSRKGADGELFF; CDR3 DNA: TGTGCCACCAGCAGAAAAGGGGCGGACGGGGAGCTGTTTTTT
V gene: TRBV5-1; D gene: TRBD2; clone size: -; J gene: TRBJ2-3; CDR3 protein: CASSTGLAGGTDTQYF; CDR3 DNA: TGCGCCAGCAGCACGGGACTAGCGGGGGGCACAGATACGCAGTATTTT
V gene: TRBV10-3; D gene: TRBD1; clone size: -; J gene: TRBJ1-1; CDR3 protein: CAISDWGQGKSMNTEAFF; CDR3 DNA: TGTGCCATCAGTGATTGGGGACAGGGTAAAAGTATGAACACTGAAGCTTTCTTT
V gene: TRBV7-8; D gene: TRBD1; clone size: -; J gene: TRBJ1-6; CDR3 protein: CASSPGQGLSPLHF; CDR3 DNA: TGTGCCAGCAGCCCGGGACAGGGGTTATCACCCCTCCACTTT
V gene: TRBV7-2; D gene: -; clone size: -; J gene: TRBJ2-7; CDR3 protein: CASSLVRGGYEQYF; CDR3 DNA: TGTGCCAGCAGCTTAGTGAGGGGGGGCTACGAGCAGTACTTC
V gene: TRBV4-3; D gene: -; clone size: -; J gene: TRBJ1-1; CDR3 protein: CASSQLLNTEAFF; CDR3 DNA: TGCGCCAGCAGCCAACTGTTGAACACTGAAGCTTTCTTT
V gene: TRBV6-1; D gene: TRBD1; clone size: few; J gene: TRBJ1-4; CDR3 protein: CASSEGTGGNEKLFF; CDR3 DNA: TGTGCCAGCAGTGAAGGAACAGGGGGTAATGAAAAACTGTTTTTT
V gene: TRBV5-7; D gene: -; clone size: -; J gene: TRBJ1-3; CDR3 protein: CASSSLLRGPFGNTIYF; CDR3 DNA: TGTGCCAGCAGCTCTTTGTTAAGGGGTCCCTTTGGAAACACCATATATTTT
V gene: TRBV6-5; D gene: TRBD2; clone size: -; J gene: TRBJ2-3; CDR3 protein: CASSYVASGGPDTQYF; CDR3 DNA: TGTGCCAGCAGTTACGTGGCTAGCGGGGGCCCAGATACGCAGTATTTT
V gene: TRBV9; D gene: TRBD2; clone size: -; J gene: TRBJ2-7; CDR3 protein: CASSVAGLAGYEQYF; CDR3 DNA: TGTGCCAGCAGCGTAGCGGGACTAGCGGGCTACGAGCAGTACTTC
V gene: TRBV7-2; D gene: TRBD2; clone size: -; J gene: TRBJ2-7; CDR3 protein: CASSLDLAGAGGQYF; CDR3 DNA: TGTGCCAGCAGCTTAGATCTAGCGGGGGCCGGAGGGCAGTACTTC
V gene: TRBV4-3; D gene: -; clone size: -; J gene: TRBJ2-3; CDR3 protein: CASSQDTPGDGTDTQYF; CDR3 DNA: TGCGCCAGCAGCCAAGATACGCCGGGGGACGGAACAGATACGCAGTATTTT
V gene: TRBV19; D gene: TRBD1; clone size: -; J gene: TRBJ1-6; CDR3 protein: CASSADRGVYSPLHF; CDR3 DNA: TGTGCCAGTTCCGCGGACAGGGGGGTTTATTCACCCCTCCACTTT
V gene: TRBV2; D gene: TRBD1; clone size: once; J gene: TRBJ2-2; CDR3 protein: CASSEAKDRVGIANTGELFF; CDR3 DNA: TGTGCCAGCAGTGAAGCAAAGGACAGGGTAGGCATCGCGAACACCGGGGAGCTGTTTTTT
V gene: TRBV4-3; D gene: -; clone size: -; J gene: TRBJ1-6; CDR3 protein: CASSQSTGNSPLHF; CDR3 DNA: TGCGCCAGCAGCCAATCGACTGGAAATTCACCCCTCCACTTT
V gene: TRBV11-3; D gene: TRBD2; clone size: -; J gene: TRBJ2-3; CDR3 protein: CASSLGSGEVIADTQYF; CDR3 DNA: TGTGCCAGCAGCTTAGGTAGCGGGGAGGTGATCGCAGATACGCAGTATTTT
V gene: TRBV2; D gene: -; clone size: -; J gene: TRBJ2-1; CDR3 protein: CASGRGWYNEQFF; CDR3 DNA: TGTGCCAGCGGGAGGGGGTGGTACAATGAGCAGTTCTTC
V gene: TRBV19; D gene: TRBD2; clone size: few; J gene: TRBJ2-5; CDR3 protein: CASSDRGGQETQYF; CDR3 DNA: TGTGCCAGTAGTGACCGGGGGGGACAAGAGACCCAGTACTTC
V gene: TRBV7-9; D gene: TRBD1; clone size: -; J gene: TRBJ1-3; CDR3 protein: CASSTPTGNVTGNTIYF; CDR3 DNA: TGTGCCAGCAGCACCCCGACAGGGAATGTCACTGGAAACACCATATATTTT